Reported below is one T cell receptor (beta chain). The data derive from a study of lymphopenia after photon versus proton radiotherapy. Method: immunoSEQ multiplex PCR; TCRdb's copy keeps in-frame clones and lacks some. The repertoire holds about 30,000 clones, with 80% to 90% as singletons. The CDR3 consists of 15 residues. Trimming took 5 bases from V and 1 from J; bases not matched to a gene: 5. Germline values: CDR1 SGHNT, CDR2 YENEEA. The clonotype comes from a woman aged 55-75 years with cholangiocarcinoma. Some clones in this sample may be carry-over from other donors' samples. The specimen was peripheral blood, collected from a patient treated with proton-based radiotherapy. The chain recombines TRBV11-3 with TRBJ2-1; 7 bases are a match to TRBD1. CDR3 nucleotides: TGTGCCAGCAGCCAACGACAGGGTTCCTACAATGAGCAGTTCTTC. This gives the protein CASSQRQGSYNEQFF. Full variable domain (missing parts from reference TRBV11-3 and TRBJ2-1): EAGVVQSPRYKIIEKKQPVAFWCNPISGHNTLYWYLQNLGQGPELLIRYENEEAVDDSQLPKDRFSAERLKGVDSTLKIQPAELGDSAVYLCASSQRQGSYNEQFFGPGTRLTVL.